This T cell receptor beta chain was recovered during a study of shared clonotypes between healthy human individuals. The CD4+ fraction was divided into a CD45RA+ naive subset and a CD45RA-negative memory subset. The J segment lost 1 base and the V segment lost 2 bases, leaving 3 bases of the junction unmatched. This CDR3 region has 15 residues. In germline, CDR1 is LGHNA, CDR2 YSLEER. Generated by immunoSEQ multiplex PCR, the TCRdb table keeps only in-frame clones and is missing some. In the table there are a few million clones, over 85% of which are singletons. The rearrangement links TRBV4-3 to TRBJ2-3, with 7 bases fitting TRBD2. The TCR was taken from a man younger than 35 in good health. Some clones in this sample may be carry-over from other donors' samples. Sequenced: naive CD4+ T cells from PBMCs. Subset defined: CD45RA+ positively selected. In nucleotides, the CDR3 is TGCGCCAGCAGCCAACGGACTAGTCGCACAGATACGCAGTATTTT. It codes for CASSQRTSRTDTQYF.